This T cell receptor (beta chain) was recorded in a study of cytotoxic CD8 clonotypes in ibrutinib-treated CLL. Only in-frame clones appear in the TCRdb table, and some are missing; sequencing was by immunoSEQ multiplex PCR. The sample lists approximately 350,000 clones; approximately 67% were seen once. Germline V CDR1 and CDR2: SEHNR, FQNEAQ (reference sequence). V shed 4 bases and J shed 2 bases, with 17 bases lying between them. There are 17 residues in the CDR3. The study's findings and limits: Lymph node repertoires were not studied, and sampling times were unmatched.

This clone showed up just once. The antigen is undetermined. V gene TRBV7-9 combines with J gene TRBJ1-4, with TRBD1 as a possible D gene (5 bases). The TCR originated in a human donor with chronic lymphocytic leukemia. Here the sequenced sample was PBMCs, taken after 36 months of ibrutinib treatment. The DNA of the CDR3 is TGTGCCAGCAGCTCCCAGACAGCCCCCTGGACTAATGAAAAACTGTTTTTT. Its protein product is CASSSQTAPWTNEKLFF.